A selection of T cell receptor beta chains follows, all from one sample in a study of blood T cell repertoires in COVID-19. The protocol was immunoSEQ multiplex PCR, while the TCRdb copy is restricted to in-frame clones and leaves out a portion. The sample has 150,000 to 200,000 clones; 70% to 90% are singletons. Sequenced input: peripheral blood. The receptors come from a man aged 40-49 years with active or convalescent COVID-19. The CDR3 runs from the conserved cysteine through the conserved F or W. Each record gives: D gene, V gene, J gene, CDR3 protein. The D gene is left open where the match is weak.

>TRBD1|TRBV6-6|TRBJ1-1
CASSKQAGGNTEAFF
>-|TRBV30|TRBJ1-1
CAWSYRGNTEAFF
>-|TRBV4-2|TRBJ1-6
CASSQDRVDRSSYNSPLHF
>-|TRBV6-2/TRBV6-3|TRBJ1-1
CASSYSGGHNEAFF
>TRBD1|TRBV5-6|TRBJ1-1
CASSFGTGYRAEAFF
>-|TRBV7-6|TRBJ1-6
CASSFRSSYNSPLHF
>-|TRBV6-5|TRBJ2-5
CASSGQPQETQYF
>-|TRBV11-3|TRBJ2-2
CASSLGGAGELFF
>-|TRBV4-3|TRBJ2-2
CASSQEPPGESGELFF
>TRBD1|TRBV7-2|TRBJ2-7
CASSLNRGPYEQYF
>TRBD1|TRBV18|TRBJ1-2
CASSPSIRTGGKDYGYTF
>TRBD2|TRBV9|TRBJ2-3
CASSPGGAQDTQYF
>TRBD1|TRBV23-1|TRBJ1-1
CASSQPRGHEAFF